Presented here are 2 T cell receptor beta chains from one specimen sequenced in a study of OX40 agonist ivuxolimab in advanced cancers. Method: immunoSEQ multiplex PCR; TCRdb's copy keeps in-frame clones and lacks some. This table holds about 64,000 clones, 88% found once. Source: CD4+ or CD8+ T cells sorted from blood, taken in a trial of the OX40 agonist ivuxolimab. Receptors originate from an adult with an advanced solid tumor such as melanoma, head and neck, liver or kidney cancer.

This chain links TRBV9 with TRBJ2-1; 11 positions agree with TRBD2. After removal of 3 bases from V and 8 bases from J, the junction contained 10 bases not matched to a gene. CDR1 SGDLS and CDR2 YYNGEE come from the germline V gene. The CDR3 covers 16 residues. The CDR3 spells CASSAILAGGGYEQFF. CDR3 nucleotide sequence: TGTGCCAGCAGCGCGATCCTAGCGGGAGGAGGCTATGAGCAGTTCTTC.

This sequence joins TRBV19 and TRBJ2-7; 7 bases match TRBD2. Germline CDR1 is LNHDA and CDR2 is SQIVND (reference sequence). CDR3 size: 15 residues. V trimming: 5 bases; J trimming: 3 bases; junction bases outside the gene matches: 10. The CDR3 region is CASSARGGEFYEQYF. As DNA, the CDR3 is TGTGCCAGTAGTGCCCGGGGAGGGGAGTTCTACGAGCAGTACTTC. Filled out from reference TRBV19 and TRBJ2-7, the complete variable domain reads DGGITQSPKYLFRKEGQNVTLSCEQNLNHDAMYWYRQDPGQGLRLIYYSQIVNDFQKGDIAEGYSVSREKKESFPLTVTSAQKNPTAFYLCASSARGGEFYEQYFGPGTRLTVT.